The 2 T cell receptor beta chains presented below share a single source sample, sequenced in a study of T-cell reconstitution after alpha-beta-depleted transplantation in children. This sample's TCRbeta library carried unique molecular identifier barcodes. Each CDR3 protein gets one entry after TCRdb re-called the PCR reads with MiXCR. Among 55,000 to 90,000 distinct CDR3 sequences listed, 4.9% were seen once. The material was PBMCs, mostly from graft donor cells, obtained 180 days after TCRalphabeta/CD19-depleted stem cell transplant. The receptors stem from a boy under three years old who had a stem cell transplant for acute myeloid leukemia, so the T cells may come from the graft donor.

This clonotype has a count of ten or more. The chain is built from TRBV20-1 and TRBJ1-3, with D possibly matching TRBD1 (5 bases). The V end was cut by 6 bases, the J end by 3 bases, with 15 bases between. The CDR3 extends over 14 amino acids. Per the germline V gene, CDR1 is DFQATT and CDR2 is SNEGSKA (reference sequence). This CDR3 is CSAKRGARGNTIYF. The DNA for the CDR3 is TGCAGTGCCAAACGAGGGGCGCGTGGAAACACCATATATTTT.

Many counts were recorded for this clonotype. CDR3 sequence (DNA): TGTGCCAGCAGTTACTCCCAGAGGACTGAAGCTTTCTTT. It yields the protein CASSYSQRTEAFF. The rearrangement joins TRBV12-3 or TRBV12-4 to TRBJ1-1, with D hard to call. This CDR3 comprises 13 residues. V lost 4 bases to trimming and J lost 5 bases, with 11 bases between them.